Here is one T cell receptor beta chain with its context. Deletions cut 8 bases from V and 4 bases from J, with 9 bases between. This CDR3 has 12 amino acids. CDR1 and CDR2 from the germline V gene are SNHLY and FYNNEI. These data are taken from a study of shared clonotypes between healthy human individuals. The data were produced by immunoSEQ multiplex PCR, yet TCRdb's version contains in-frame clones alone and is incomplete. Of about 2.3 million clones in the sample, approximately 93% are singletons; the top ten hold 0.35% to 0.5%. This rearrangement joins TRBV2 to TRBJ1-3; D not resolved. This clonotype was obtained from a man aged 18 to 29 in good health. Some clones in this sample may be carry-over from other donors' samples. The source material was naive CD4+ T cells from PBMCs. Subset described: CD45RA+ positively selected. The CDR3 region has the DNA TGTGCCAGCGCTGGAACGGGAAACACCATATATTTT. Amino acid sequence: CASAGTGNTIYF.